The present entry profiles one T cell receptor beta chain with its context. This clonotype has a handful of counts. The clone's antigen remains unknown. Base qualities are missing; no much larger clone stands one base away. Including the terminal cysteine and phenylalanine, the CDR3 comprises 15 residues. CDR3 DNA is the only sequence kept; it has 45 bases, read in frame from the first base. The germline V end is reduced by 5 bases and the J end by 4 bases; junction bases left unmatched: 9. The germline V gene (reference sequence) yields MNHNY for CDR1 and SVGAGI for CDR2. The 35 to 40 donors, aged roughly 6 to 95 years, were systemically healthy Caucasian individuals from Russia. Each donor gave ten milliliters of peripheral blood, collected into EDTA-treated Vacutainer tubes. Ficoll-Paque density-gradient centrifugation was used to isolate PBMCs, with at least 7 million per sample. Total RNA was extracted from PBMCs with Trizol reagent, with at least 5.5 micrograms obtained per sample. For every donor, flow cytometry on a PBMC aliquot measured the percentage of naive CD45RAhigh/CD27high T cells.

The library was generated by 5' RACE. These reads were obtained on an Illumina HiSeq 2500. The second PCR ran for roughly 7 to 11 cycles and used a J-beta primer mix along with a sample-barcoded 5' primer. A template-switch 5' adaptor carrying 12 random nucleotides introduced a unique molecular identifier onto each TCR beta cDNA molecule. Each sample yielded at least 2.5 million CDR3-containing paired-end reads. The Mint cDNA synthesis kit, primed by a TRBC-specific oligonucleotide, was used to synthesize first-strand cDNA from all RNA. All cDNA was treated with uracil-DNA glycosylase and then went through a first 18-cycle PCR with the universal primers M1SS and BC2_uni_R. Per the source publication's procedure: For normalization, 1 million high-quality reads, each with a distinct molecular identifier, were randomly selected from each sample. Instead of being binned into consensus sequences, reads with shared molecular identifiers were discarded. MiTCR, with a Q25 quality threshold and the strictest error-elimination algorithm, was used for CDR3 identification, clonotype clustering and error correction. A nonparametric unseen species model with Euler transformation was used to estimate lower-bound total TCR beta diversity. TCRdb reprocessing: public reads trimmed at Q25 with fastp, clones called with MiXCR, in-frame beta chains kept. One record per CDR3 amino acid sequence lists the most common genes and DNA. These V and J calls rely on TCRdb rather than the paper's analysis. This sample lists about 570,000 distinct CDR3 sequences; roughly a quarter were detected once. The top ten hold about 3.3% of the sample.

The record originates from a study of blood T cells in healthy people across ages (dated by TCRdb to about 2015). Background for the entire study: In model experiments, template switching captured about one uniquely barcoded TCR beta cDNA molecule for every two T cells. To track age-related changes in TCR beta repertoire diversity, the study relied on deep sequencing normalized with unique cDNA molecular identifiers. For two donors (one aged 18 to 29 and one aged 80 or older), the study analyzed two additional independent replicas of 1 million unique cDNA reads from the same blood draw. The donors were divided into four age groups: young (average around 17 years), middle-aged (around 41), aged (under 70) and long-lived (roughly 82). Points the paper makes about the study in general: Conclusive comparison of naive and antigen-experienced compartments was prevented by the profiling of bulk unsorted PBMCs. Observed TCR beta diversity correlated strongly with the percentage of naive T cells measured by flow cytometry. The long-lived group showed more naive CD4+ T cells, fewer expanded clones and increased TCR diversity than the aged group, suggesting age selection. The CMV infection status of donors was not known, potentially confounding age-related changes in expanded clonotypes. Estimates of total diversity based on one million sequenced T cells were regarded as lower bounds and as underestimates. As age increased, observed TCR beta diversity per million T cells dropped in a roughly linear way, and a significant reduction was already evident by age 40.

These records were also assigned to another study, of T cells of mothers and their children. The second investigation adds: Donors were nine systemically healthy Caucasian individuals: three mothers and their six children. cDNA synthesis consumed the entire amount of extracted RNA, loaded at approximately 1.6 ug RNA in each 15 ul reaction. Sample barcodes and 2-4 random nucleotides were added via the M1S primer in the second PCR. More than 8 million TCR beta CDR3 reads were obtained from each mother, and about 3 million reads were obtained from each child. Thymic selection similarly shapes TCR recombination output in related and unrelated pairs, with minor effect from inherited differences. Related mother-child pairs always showed normalized repertoire overlap that was slightly higher than in unrelated mother-child pairs, though the difference was never significant. With a sensitivity of approximately 100 clones per million clonotypes, no persistent microchimeric T cell clones were detected. The study used deep NGS to compare TCR beta repertoires of mothers and children, seeking features distinguishing related mother-child pairs from unrelated individuals. Mothers averaged about 40 +/- 4 years of age and children averaged roughly 12 +/- 4 years. Libraries were sequenced on Illumina HiSeq 2000 with 100+100 nt paired-end reads after adapter ligation with NEBNext reagents. To prevent cross-contamination, the mother and child libraries were prepared one month apart and sequenced in separate runs. For each donor, somewhere between 500,000 and 2,000,000 distinct TCR beta clonotypes were identified. Naive TCR beta clonotypes were estimated from low-frequency clonotypes matched to each donor's FACS-determined naive share, without sorting.

The TCR originated in a boy aged 2 to 9 in good health. The chain couples TRBV6-6 to TRBJ2-7; TRBD2 lines up with 9 middle nucleotides. The source material was blood. The encoded CDR3 is CASSRGSGSGYEQYF. The nucleotide sequence reads as follows: TGTGCCAGCAGTAGAGGTAGCGGGAGTGGGTACGAGCAGTACTTC.